A selection of T cell receptor beta chains follows, all from one sample in a study of T cell responses to AZD1222 COVID-19 vaccine. Data came from immunoSEQ multiplex PCR; TCRdb stores just in-frame clones and leaves some out. The top ten clones hold approximately 1.7% of a sample with about 130,000 clones, around 85% of them seen once. The specimen was peripheral blood, collected on day 0 of AZD1222 vaccination. All receptors derive from an adult in good health. The CDR3 runs from the conserved cysteine through the conserved F or W. The D gene is left open where the match is weak. Size is stated for part of the rows, as once, few or many counts, or as a class when the clone is expanded.

v_call	clone_size	j_call	cdr3_length	d_call	cdr3_nt	cdr3_aa
TRBV6-4	-	TRBJ2-2	15	-	TGTGCCAGCAGTGAAGGAGCGGGGAACACCGGGGAGCTGTTTTTT	CASSEGAGNTGELFF
TRBV4-1	-	TRBJ1-5	18	TRBD1	TGCGCCAGCAGCCAAGGAGACTACAGGGGCGGCGGAAATCAGCCCCAGCATTTT	CASSQGDYRGGGNQPQHF
TRBV7-3	-	TRBJ1-6	14	-	TGTGCCAGCAGCTTGCAAGGGGACGAGTCACCCCTCCACTTT	CASSLQGDESPLHF
TRBV5-1	-	TRBJ1-3	16	-	TGCGCCAGCAGCGTGAGTTGGGCTTCTTCTGGAAACACCATATATTTT	CASSVSWASSGNTIYF
TRBV21-1	-	TRBJ1-2	19	-	TGTGCCAGCAGCAAAGGGGAGTGGTATTTGGGTTTTAAGAACTATGGCTACACCTTC	CASSKGEWYLGFKNYGYTF
TRBV5-1	-	TRBJ1-6	17	-	TGCGCCAGCAGCGGGACTCAGGGGCACGATTTAAATTCACCCCTCCACTTT	CASSGTQGHDLNSPLHF
TRBV6-2/TRBV6-3	-	TRBJ2-1	13	TRBD1	TGTGCCAGCAGTTTAACAGGGGTGCATGAGCAGTTCTTC	CASSLTGVHEQFF
TRBV6-5	-	TRBJ1-2	13	TRBD1	TGTGCCAGCAGTTACTCGACAGGGTATGGCTACACCTTC	CASSYSTGYGYTF
TRBV2	-	TRBJ2-3	14	-	TGTGCCAGCAGTGATTTTACGGGCACAGATACGCAGTATTTT	CASSDFTGTDTQYF
TRBV7-2	-	TRBJ1-1	16	TRBD1	TGTGCCAGCAGCTTATTGTTTGGGACAGGGTGGACTGAAGCTTTCTTT	CASSLLFGTGWTEAFF
TRBV2	-	TRBJ1-5	12	-	TGTGCCAGCCGGCCAGTCAATCAGCCCCAGCATTTT	CASRPVNQPQHF
TRBV24-1	-	TRBJ2-5	15	-	TGTGCCACCAGTGATGGGTCAGCCTCCCGAGAGACCCAGTACTTC	CATSDGSASRETQYF
TRBV6-6	-	TRBJ2-7	12	-	TGTGCCAGCTGGGAGCTCCCCTACGAGCAGTACTTC	CASWELPYEQYF
TRBV7-8	few	TRBJ2-1	16	TRBD1	TGTGCCAGCAGCGGGCGGACAGGGGGCGATGTATATGAGCAGTTCTTC	CASSGRTGGDVYEQFF
TRBV7-2	-	TRBJ1-2	14	TRBD1	TGTGCCAGCAGCGCCGACAGGGGGCGCGGTGGCTACACCTTC	CASSADRGRGGYTF
TRBV6-6	medium-sized	TRBJ2-4	18	-	TGTGCCAGCAGTCCTGACTCCTCCGGGCCGATTTCCAAAAACATTCAGTACTTC	CASSPDSSGPISKNIQYF
TRBV27	-	TRBJ2-3	12	-	TGTGCCACCTACGTTCTCCCAGATACGCAGTATTTT	CATYVLPDTQYF
TRBV6-1	-	TRBJ2-7	12	-	TGTGCCAGCAGTCCAGACGACTACGAGCAGTACTTC	CASSPDDYEQYF
TRBV30	once	TRBJ2-7	14	TRBD1	TGTGCCTGGAACCAGAACGGACAGGCATACGAGCAGTACTTC	CAWNQNGQAYEQYF
TRBV6-2/TRBV6-3	-	TRBJ1-1	14	-	TGTGCCAGCAGTCCAAGGTCGCTGAACACTGAAGCTTTCTTT	CASSPRSLNTEAFF
TRBV7-9	-	TRBJ1-5	15	TRBD1	TGTGCCAGCAGCCCACAGGGGGCGTCGAATCAGCCCCAGCATTTT	CASSPQGASNQPQHF
TRBV7-2	-	TRBJ1-2	13	-	TGTGCCAGCAGCTGGGGACGCCTCTATGGCTACACCTTC	CASSWGRLYGYTF
TRBV14	-	TRBJ1-2	13	-	TGTGCCAGCAGCCAAGATTCCCACTATGGCTACACCTTC	CASSQDSHYGYTF
TRBV3-1/TRBV3-2	-	TRBJ2-7	16	TRBD1	TGTGCCAGCAGCCAAGATAGGGTAAGGGGGCCATACGAGCAGTACTTC	CASSQDRVRGPYEQYF
TRBV18	-	TRBJ1-4	15	-	TGTGCCAGCTCACTGGACCAAGGGGTGAATGAAAAACTGTTTTTT	CASSLDQGVNEKLFF
TRBV11-3	-	TRBJ2-2	15	-	TGTGCCAGCAGCTTTACTACAGGGCTCGGCGGGGAGCTGTTTTTT	CASSFTTGLGGELFF
TRBV5-5	-	TRBJ2-1	16	-	TGTGCCAGCAGCTTGGCGGCCACACTCTCATACAATGAGCAGTTCTTC	CASSLAATLSYNEQFF
TRBV7-9	-	TRBJ1-4	15	-	TGTGCCAGCAGTTTGACAGGATCCCCGGAAGAAAAACTGTTTTTT	CASSLTGSPEEKLFF
TRBV24-1	-	TRBJ2-1	14	TRBD1	TGTGCCACCAGTGATTGGACAGGGAACAATGAGCAGTTCTTC	CATSDWTGNNEQFF
TRBV10-3	-	TRBJ2-7	14	-	TGTGCCATCAGTGAGGAACAGGCGTCCTACGAGCAGTACTTC	CAISEEQASYEQYF
TRBV6-5	-	TRBJ1-5	14	-	TGTGCCAGCAGGGAGGACCGAGGCAATCAGCCCCAGCATTTT	CASREDRGNQPQHF
TRBV4-1	-	TRBJ2-2	18	TRBD2	TGCGCCAGCAGCCAAGTTGGGAGGGGTGGTGTCGGCACCGGGGAGCTGTTTTTT	CASSQVGRGGVGTGELFF
TRBV20-1	-	TRBJ1-3	11	TRBD1	TGCAGTGCCCCCAGGGGGGAAGGCATATATTTT	CSAPRGEGIYF
TRBV24-1	-	TRBJ2-6	16	-	TGTGCCACCAGTCATTTCGGTGCTCCTGGGGCCAACGTCCTGACTTTC	CATSHFGAPGANVLTF
TRBV5-1	-	TRBJ1-4	15	-	TGCGCCAGCAGCCGCGACAGGTCCTTGGATGAAAAACTGTTTTTT	CASSRDRSLDEKLFF
TRBV11-2	once	TRBJ2-4	19	-	TGTGCCAGCAGCCCCCTTCGGGCCGACGATCCCTTAGCCAAAAACATTCAGTACTTC	CASSPLRADDPLAKNIQYF
TRBV5-6	-	TRBJ1-2	16	-	TGTGCCAGCAGGATCGGAGTGACAGGAGCTAACTATGGCTACACCTTC	CASRIGVTGANYGYTF
TRBV30	once	TRBJ1-5	16	-	TGTGCCTGGAGTGTACCCGGGCCATATGAGGATCAGCCCCAGCATTTT	CAWSVPGPYEDQPQHF
TRBV29-1	-	TRBJ1-6	15	-	TGCAGCGTTGACCCGGGACGGCTCTATAATTCACCCCTCCACTTT	CSVDPGRLYNSPLHF
TRBV2	-	TRBJ1-2	12	-	TGTGCCAGCAAGCACAGCTTCTATGGCTACACCTTC	CASKHSFYGYTF
TRBV29-1	-	TRBJ1-2	14	-	TGCAGCGCCCCGGGACCTTTTCCCCCCTATGGCTACACCTTC	CSAPGPFPPYGYTF
TRBV5-1	-	TRBJ1-6	15	TRBD1	TGCGCCAGCAGGTATTGGGACAGCAATAATTCACCCCTCCACTTT	CASRYWDSNNSPLHF
TRBV2	-	TRBJ1-1	15	-	TGTGCCAGCGTGGGATTGACAGGAATGAACACTGAAGCTTTCTTT	CASVGLTGMNTEAFF
TRBV18	-	TRBJ1-2	16	-	TGTGCCAGCTCACCGGATGGGATCTCAGCTAACTATGGCTACACCTTC	CASSPDGISANYGYTF
TRBV3-1/TRBV3-2	-	TRBJ2-7	13	-	TGTGCCAGCAGTTCTCAGTACTCCTACGAGCAGTACTTC	CASSSQYSYEQYF
TRBV7-9	-	TRBJ2-3	14	-	TGTGCCAGCAGCTTACGGTTCATTTTGGATACGCAGTATTTT	CASSLRFILDTQYF
TRBV6-4	few	TRBJ2-1	18	TRBD2	TGTGCCAGCAGTGACCCCCCCTTTGGAGCGGGAGTTTGCAATGAGCAGTTCTTC	CASSDPPFGAGVCNEQFF
TRBV7-2	few	TRBJ2-7	16	TRBD1	TGTGCCAGCAGGGTACAGGGGGGCCTTGGGTCCTACGAGCAGTACTTC	CASRVQGGLGSYEQYF
TRBV2	once	TRBJ1-1	15	-	TGTGCCATCATCGCGTGGGGGCGCCGGGGGACTGAAGCTTTCTTT	CAIIAWGRRGTEAFF
TRBV4-2	-	TRBJ2-1	15	-	TGTGCCAGCACCCCGGGGGTAGCGGATTACAATGAGCAGTTCTTC	CASTPGVADYNEQFF
TRBV7-6	-	TRBJ2-1	13	TRBD2	TGTGCCAGCAGCTTGGGGGGGATCAATGAGCAGTTCTTC	CASSLGGINEQFF
TRBV19	-	TRBJ2-2	15	TRBD1	TGTGCCAGTAGTATGGGACAGGGGCGCACCGGGGAGCTGTTTTTT	CASSMGQGRTGELFF
TRBV7-3	few	TRBJ2-3	15	-	TGTGCCAGCAGCTTGACGGTTACTAGCACAGATACGCAGTATTTT	CASSLTVTSTDTQYF